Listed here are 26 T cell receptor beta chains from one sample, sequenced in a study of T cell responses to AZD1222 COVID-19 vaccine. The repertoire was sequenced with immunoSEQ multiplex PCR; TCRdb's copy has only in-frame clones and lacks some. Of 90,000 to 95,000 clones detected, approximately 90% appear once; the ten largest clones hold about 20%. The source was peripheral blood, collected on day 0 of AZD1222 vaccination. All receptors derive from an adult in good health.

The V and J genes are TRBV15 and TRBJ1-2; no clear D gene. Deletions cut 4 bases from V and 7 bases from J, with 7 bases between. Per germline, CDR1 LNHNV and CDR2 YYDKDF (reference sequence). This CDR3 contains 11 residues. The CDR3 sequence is CATSNGGGYTF. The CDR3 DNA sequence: TGTGCCACCAGCAATGGAGGTGGCTACACCTTC.

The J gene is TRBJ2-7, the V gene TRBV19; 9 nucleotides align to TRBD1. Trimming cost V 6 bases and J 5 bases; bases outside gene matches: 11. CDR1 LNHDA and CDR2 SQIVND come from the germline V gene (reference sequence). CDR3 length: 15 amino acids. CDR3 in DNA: TGTGCCAGTAGGCCCGGGGGGACAGGGATTCACGAGCAGTACTTC. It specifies CASRPGGTGIHEQYF.

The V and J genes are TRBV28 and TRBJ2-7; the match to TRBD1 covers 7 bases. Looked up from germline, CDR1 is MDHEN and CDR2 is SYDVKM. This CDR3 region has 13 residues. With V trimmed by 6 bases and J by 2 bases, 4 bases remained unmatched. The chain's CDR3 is CASRQGQTYEQYF. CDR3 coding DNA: TGTGCCAGCAGACAGGGACAGACCTACGAGCAGTACTTC.

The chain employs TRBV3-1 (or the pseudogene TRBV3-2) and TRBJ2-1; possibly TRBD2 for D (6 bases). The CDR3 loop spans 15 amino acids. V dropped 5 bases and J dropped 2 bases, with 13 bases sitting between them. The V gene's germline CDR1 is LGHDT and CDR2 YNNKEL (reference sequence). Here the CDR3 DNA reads TGTGCCAGCAGCGAAGGCGGGGAGGCCTACAATGAGCAGTTCTTC. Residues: CASSEGGEAYNEQFF.

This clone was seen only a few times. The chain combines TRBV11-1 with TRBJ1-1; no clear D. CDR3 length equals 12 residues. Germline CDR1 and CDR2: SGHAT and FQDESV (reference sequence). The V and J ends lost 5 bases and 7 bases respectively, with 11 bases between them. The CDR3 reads CASSPARNEAFF. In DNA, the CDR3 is TGTGCCAGCAGCCCTGCCAGGAATGAAGCTTTCTTT. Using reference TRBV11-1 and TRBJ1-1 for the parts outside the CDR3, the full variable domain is EAEVAQSPRYKITEKSQAVAFWCDPISGHATLYWYRQILGQGPELLVQFQDESVVDDSQLPKDRFSAERLKGVDSTLKIQPAELGDSAMYLCASSPARNEAFFGQGTRLTVV.

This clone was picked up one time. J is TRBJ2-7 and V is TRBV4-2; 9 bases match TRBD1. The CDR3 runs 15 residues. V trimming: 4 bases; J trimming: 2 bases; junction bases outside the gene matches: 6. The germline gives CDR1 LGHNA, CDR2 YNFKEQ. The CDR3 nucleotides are TGTGCCAGCAGCCGACCGGGACAGGGCACCTACGAGCAGTACTTC. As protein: CASSRPGQGTYEQYF.

The CDR3 bases are TGCGCCAGCAGCTTGGGACTAGCGGGGGGGCAAGATACGCAGTATTTT. Translated, it gives CASSLGLAGGQDTQYF. V and J are TRBV5-1 and TRBJ2-3; 14 nucleotides match TRBD2. With 0 bases clipped from V and 5 bases from J, the junction kept 2 bases outside the gene matches. Per germline, CDR1 SGHRS and CDR2 YFSETQ. This CDR3 contains 16 residues.

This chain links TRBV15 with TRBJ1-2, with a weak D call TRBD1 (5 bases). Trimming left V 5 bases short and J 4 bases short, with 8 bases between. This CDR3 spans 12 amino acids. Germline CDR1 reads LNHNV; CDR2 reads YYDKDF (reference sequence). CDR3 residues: CATSAGSYGYTF. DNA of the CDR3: TGTGCCACCAGCGCAGGGTCCTATGGCTACACCTTC.

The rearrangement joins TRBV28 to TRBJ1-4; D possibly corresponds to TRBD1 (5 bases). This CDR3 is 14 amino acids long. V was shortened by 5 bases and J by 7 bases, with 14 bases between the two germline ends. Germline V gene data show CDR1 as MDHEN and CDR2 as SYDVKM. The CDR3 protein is CASSLAGRSEKLFF. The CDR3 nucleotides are TGTGCCAGCAGTCTGGCAGGGAGGAGTGAAAAACTGTTTTTT.

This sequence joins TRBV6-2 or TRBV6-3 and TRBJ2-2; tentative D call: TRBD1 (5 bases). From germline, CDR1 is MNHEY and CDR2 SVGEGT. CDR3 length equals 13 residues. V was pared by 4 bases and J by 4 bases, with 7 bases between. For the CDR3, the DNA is TGTGCCAGCAGTTTCAGGGTCACCGGGGAGCTGTTTTTT. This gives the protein CASSFRVTGELFF.

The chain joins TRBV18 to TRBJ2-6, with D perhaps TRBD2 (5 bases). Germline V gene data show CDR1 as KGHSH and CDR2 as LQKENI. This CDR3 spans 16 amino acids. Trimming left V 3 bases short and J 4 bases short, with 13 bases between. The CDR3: CASSPLGAEGANVLTF. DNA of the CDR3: TGTGCCAGCTCACCTCTTGGAGCGGAAGGGGCCAACGTCCTGACTTTC.

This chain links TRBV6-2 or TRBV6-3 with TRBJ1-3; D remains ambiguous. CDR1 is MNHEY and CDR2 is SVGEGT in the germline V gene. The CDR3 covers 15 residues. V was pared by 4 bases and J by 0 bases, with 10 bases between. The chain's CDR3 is CASSSQPFSGNTIYF. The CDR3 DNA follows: TGTGCCAGCAGTTCACAACCTTTCTCTGGAAACACCATATATTTT.

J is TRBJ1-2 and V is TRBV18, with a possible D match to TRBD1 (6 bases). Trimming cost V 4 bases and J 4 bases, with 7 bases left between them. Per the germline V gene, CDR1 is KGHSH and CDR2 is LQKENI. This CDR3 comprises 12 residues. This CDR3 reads CASSRGAYGYTF. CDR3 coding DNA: TGTGCCAGCTCACGGGGGGCCTATGGCTACACCTTC.

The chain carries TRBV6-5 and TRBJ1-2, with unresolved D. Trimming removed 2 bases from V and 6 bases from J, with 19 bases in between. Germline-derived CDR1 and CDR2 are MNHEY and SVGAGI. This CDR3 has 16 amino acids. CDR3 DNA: TGTGCCAGCAGTTACGGTAGCGGTCACGGGTTCGATGGCTACACCTTC. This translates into CASSYGSGHGFDGYTF.

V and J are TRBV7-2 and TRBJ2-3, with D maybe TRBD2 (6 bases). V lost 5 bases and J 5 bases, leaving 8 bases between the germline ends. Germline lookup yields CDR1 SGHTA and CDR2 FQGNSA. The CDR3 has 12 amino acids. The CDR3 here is CASSRLEDTQYF. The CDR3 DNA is TGTGCCAGCAGCCGACTAGAAGATACGCAGTATTTT.

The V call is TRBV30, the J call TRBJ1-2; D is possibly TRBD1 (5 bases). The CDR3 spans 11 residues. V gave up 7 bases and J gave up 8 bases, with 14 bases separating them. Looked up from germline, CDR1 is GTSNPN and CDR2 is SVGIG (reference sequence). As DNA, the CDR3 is TGTGCCTCTGCGGTGGGGGTAGGCTACACCTTC. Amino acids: CASAVGVGYTF.

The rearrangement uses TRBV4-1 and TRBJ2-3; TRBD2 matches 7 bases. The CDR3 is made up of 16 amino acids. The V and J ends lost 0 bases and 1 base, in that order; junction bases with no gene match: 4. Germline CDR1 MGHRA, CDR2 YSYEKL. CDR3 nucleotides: TGCGCCAGCAGCCAAGAAGGTCGGGGGGGCACAGATACGCAGTATTTT. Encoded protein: CASSQEGRGGTDTQYF.

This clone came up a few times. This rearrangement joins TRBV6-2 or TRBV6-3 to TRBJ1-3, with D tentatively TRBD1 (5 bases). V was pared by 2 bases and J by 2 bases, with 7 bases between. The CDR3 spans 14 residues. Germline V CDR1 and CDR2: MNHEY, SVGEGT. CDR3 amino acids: CASSYRGTGNTIYF. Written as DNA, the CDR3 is TGTGCCAGCAGTTACAGGGGTACTGGAAACACCATATATTTT.

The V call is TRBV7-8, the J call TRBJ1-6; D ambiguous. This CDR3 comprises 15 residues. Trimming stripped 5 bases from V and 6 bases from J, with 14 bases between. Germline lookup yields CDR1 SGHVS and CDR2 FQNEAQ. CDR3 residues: CASSTPRGSNSPLHF. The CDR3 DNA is TGTGCCAGCAGCACTCCACGGGGTAGTAATTCACCCCTCCACTTT. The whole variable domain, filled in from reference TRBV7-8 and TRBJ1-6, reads GAGVSQSPRYKVAKRGQDVALRCDPISGHVSLFWYQQALGQGPEFLTYFQNEAQLDKSGLPSDRFFAERPEGSVSTLKIQRTQQEDSAVYLCASSTPRGSNSPLHFGNGTRLTVT.

The CDR3 region is CASSLASRGGTDTQYF. CDR3 sequence (DNA): TGTGCCAGCAGCTTAGCCTCCCGGGGGGGCACAGATACGCAGTATTTT. The rearrangement uses TRBV7-6 and TRBJ2-3; TRBD2 aligns across 7 bases. The germline gives CDR1 SGHVS, CDR2 FNYEAQ. Trimming removed 0 bases from V and 1 base from J; junction bases left unmatched: 4. This CDR3 is 16 amino acids long.

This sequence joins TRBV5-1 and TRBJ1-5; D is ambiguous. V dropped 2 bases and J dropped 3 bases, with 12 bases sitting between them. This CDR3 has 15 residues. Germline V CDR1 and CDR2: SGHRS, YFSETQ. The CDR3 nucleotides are TGCGCCAGCAGCTTTGGTGGCATGCCCAATCAGCCCCAGCATTTT. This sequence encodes CASSFGGMPNQPQHF.

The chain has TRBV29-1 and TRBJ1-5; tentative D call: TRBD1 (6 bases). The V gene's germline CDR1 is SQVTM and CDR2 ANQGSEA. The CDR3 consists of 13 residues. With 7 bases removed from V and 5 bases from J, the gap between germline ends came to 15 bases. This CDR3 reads CSAGGGADQPQHF. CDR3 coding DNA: TGCAGCGCTGGCGGGGGCGCGGATCAGCCCCAGCATTTT.

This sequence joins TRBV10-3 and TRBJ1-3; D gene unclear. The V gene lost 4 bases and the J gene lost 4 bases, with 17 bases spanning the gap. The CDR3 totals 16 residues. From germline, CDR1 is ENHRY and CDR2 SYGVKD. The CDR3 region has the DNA TGTGCCATCAGTGGTCCGGGCAGCGAAGGGGGAAACACCATATATTTT. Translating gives CAISGPGSEGGNTIYF.

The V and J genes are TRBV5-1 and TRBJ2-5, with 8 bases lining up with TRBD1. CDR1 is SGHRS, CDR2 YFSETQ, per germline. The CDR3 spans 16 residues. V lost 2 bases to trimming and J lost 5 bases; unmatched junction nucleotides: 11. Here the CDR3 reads CASSLNGQGSTETQYF. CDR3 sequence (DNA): TGCGCCAGCAGCTTAAATGGACAGGGATCGACGGAGACCCAGTACTTC.

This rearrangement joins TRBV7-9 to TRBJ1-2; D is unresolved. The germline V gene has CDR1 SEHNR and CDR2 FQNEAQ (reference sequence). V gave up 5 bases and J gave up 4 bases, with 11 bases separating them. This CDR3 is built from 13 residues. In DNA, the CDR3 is TGTGCCAGCAGCGAGAGCCCTAGCTATGGCTACACCTTC. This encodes CASSESPSYGYTF.

Written as DNA, the CDR3 is TGTGCCAGCAGTTACCCCCCCGTGGACGAGCAGTACTTC. As protein: CASSYPPVDEQYF. The J gene is TRBJ2-7, the V gene TRBV6-6; D uncertain. This CDR3 comprises 13 residues. The germline V gene encodes CDR1 MNHNY and CDR2 SVGAGI (reference sequence). Trimming stripped 2 bases from V and 5 bases from J, with 10 bases between.